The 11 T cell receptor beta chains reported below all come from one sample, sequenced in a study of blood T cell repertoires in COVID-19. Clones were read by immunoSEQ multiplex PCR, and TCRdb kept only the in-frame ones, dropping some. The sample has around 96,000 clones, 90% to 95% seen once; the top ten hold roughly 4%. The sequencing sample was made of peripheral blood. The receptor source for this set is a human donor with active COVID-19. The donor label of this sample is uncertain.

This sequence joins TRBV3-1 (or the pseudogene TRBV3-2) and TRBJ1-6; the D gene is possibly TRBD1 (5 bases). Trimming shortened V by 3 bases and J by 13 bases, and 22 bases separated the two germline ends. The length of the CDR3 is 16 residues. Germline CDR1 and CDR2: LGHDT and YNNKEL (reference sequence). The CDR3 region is CASSQSGAGYTAPLHF. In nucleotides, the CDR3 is TGTGCCAGCAGCCAGTCCGGCGCAGGGTATACGGCGCCCCTCCACTTT.

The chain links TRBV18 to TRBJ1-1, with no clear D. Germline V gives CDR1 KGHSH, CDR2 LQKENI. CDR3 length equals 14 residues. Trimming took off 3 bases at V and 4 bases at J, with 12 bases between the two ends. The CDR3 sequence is CASSPPSKITEAFF. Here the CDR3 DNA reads TGTGCCAGCTCACCCCCTAGCAAGATCACTGAAGCTTTCTTT.

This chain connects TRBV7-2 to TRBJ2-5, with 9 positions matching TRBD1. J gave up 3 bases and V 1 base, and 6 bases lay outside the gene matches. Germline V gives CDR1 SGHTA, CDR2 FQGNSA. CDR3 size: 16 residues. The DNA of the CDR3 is TGTGCCAGCAGCTTAGGGGGGACAGGGAACAAAGAGACCCAGTACTTC. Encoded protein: CASSLGGTGNKETQYF.

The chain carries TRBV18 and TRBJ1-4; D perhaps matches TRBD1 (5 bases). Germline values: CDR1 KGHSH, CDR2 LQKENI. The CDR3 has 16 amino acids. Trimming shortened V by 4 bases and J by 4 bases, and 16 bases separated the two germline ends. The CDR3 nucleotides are TGTGCCAGCTCACGGGCGGGACGGCCGATTAATGAAAAACTGTTTTTT. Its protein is CASSRAGRPINEKLFF.

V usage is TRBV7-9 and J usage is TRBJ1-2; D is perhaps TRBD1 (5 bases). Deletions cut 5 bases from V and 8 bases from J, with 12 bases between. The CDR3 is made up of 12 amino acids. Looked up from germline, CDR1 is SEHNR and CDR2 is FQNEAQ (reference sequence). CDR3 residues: CASSLDRWGYTF. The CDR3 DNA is TGTGCCAGCAGCCTAGACAGATGGGGCTACACCTTC.

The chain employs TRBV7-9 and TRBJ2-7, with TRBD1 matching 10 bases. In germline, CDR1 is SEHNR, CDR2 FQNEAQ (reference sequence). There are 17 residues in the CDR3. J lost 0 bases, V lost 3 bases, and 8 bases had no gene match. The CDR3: CASSFYRGQGFSYEQYF. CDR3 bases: TGTGCCAGCAGCTTTTACCGGGGACAGGGGTTCTCCTACGAGCAGTACTTC.

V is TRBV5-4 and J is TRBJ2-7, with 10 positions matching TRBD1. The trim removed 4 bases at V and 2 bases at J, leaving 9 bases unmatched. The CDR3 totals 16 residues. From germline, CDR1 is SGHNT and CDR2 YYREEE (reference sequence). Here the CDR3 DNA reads TGTGCCAGCAGCCAATCGGGACAGGGGAGGCCCTACGAGCAGTACTTC. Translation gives CASSQSGQGRPYEQYF.

The CDR3 bases are TGTGCCAGCAGTGCCTGGACAGGGGGAGCCTACGAGCAGTACTTC. Protein sequence: CASSAWTGGAYEQYF. This chain joins TRBV27 and TRBJ2-7, with 10 bases identical to TRBD1. This CDR3 region has 15 residues. J lost 2 bases, V lost 5 bases, and 6 bases had no gene match. In germline, CDR1 is MNHEY, CDR2 SMNVEV (reference sequence).

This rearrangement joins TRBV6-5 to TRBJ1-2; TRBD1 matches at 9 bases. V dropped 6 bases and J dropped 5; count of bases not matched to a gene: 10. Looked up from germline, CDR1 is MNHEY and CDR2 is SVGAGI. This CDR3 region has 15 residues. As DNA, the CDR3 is TGTGCCAGCAGGATACAGGGGGCGCGGACTTATGGCTACACCTTC. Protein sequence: CASRIQGARTYGYTF.

The CDR3 sequence is CASRGGQGAPGELFF. The CDR3 DNA sequence: TGTGCCAGTAGGGGCGGACAGGGGGCTCCCGGGGAGCTGTTTTTT. The chain uses TRBV19 and TRBJ2-2; 11 nucleotides line up with TRBD1. Germline CDR1 LNHDA, CDR2 SQIVND (reference sequence). The J segment lost 6 bases and the V segment lost 6 bases, leaving 6 bases of the junction unmatched. The CDR3 is made up of 15 amino acids.

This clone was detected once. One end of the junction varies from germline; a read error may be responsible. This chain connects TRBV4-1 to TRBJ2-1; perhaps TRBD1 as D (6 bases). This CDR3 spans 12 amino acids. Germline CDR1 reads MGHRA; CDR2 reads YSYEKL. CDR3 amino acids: CASRQAGAEQFF. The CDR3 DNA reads TGCGCCAGCAGACAAGCAGGGGCTGAGCAGTTCTTC.